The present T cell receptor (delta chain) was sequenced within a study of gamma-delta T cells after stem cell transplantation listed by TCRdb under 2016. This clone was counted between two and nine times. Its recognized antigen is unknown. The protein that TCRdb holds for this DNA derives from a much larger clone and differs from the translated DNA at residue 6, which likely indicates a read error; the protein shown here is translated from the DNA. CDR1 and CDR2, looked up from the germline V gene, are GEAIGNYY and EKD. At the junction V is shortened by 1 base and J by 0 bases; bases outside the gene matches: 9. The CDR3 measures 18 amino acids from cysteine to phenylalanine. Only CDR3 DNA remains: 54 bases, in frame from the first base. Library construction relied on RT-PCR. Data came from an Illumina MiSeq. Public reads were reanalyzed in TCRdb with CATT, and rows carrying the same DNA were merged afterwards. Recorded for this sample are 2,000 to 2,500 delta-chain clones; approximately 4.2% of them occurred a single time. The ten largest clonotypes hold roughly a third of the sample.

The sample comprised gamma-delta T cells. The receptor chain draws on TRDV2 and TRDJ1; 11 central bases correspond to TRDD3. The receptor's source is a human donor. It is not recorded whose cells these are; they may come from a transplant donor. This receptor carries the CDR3 CACDTTALGDSYTDKLIF. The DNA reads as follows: TGTGCCTGTGACACTACAGCACTGGGGGATAGCTACACCGATAAACTCATCTTT.